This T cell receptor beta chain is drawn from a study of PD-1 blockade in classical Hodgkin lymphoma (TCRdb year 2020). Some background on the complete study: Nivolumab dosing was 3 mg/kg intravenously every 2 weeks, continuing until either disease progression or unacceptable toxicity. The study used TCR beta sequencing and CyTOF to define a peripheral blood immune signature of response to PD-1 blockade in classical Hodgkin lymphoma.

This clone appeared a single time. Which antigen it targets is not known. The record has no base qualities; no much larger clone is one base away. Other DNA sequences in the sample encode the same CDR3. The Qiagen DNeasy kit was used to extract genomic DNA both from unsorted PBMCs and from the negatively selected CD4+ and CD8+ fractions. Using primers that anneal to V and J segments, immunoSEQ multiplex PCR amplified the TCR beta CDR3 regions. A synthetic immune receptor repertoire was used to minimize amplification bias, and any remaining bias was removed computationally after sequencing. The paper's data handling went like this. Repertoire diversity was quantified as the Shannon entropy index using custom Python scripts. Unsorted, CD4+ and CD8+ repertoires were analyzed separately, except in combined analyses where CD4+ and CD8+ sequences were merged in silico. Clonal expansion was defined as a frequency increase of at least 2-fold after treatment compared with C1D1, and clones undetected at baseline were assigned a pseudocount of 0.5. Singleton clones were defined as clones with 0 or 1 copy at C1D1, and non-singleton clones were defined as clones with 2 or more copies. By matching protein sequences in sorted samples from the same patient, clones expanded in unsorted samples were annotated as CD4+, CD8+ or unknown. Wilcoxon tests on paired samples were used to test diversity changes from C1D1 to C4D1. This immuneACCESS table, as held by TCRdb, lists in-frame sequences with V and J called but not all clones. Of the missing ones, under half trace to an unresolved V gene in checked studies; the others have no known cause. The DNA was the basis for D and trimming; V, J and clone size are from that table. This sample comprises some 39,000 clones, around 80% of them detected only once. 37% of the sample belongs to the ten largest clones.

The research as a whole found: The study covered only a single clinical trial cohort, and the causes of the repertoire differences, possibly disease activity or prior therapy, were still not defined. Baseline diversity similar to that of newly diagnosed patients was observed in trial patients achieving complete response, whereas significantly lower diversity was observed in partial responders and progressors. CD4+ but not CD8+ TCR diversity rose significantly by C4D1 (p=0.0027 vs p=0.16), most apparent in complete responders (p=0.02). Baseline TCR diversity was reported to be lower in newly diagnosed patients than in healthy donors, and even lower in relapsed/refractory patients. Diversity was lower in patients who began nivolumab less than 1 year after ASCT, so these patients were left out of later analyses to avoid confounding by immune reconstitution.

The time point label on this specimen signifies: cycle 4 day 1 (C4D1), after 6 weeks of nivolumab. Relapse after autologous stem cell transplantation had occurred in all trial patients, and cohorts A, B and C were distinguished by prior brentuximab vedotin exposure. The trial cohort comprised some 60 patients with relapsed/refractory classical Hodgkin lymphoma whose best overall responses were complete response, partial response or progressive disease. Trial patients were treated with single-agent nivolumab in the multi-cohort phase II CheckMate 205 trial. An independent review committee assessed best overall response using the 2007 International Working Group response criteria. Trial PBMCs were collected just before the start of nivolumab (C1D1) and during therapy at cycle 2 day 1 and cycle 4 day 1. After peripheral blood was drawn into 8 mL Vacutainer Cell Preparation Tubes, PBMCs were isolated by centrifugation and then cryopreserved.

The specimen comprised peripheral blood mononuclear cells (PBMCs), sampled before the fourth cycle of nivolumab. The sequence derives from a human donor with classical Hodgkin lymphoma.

In nucleotides, the sequence is TGCGCCAGCAGCCCGGACAGGGTTAACTATGGCTACACCTTC. Its protein reads: CASSPDRVNYGYTF. The sequence is built from TRBV5-1 and TRBJ1-2, with 8 central nucleotides matching TRBD1. V trim: 4 bases; J trim: 1 base; unmatched bases: 3. The CDR3 starts with the cysteine, ends with the phenylalanine, and has 14 residues. Only the CDR3 DNA stays, 42 bases, in frame from base 1. CDR1 and CDR2 are read off the germline V gene as SGHRS and YFSETQ.